This T cell receptor beta chain derives from a study of blood T cell repertoires in COVID-19. About the research overall: Both acute and convalescent COVID-19 samples were obtained from the United States, Italy and Spain. PBMCs, B-cell-depleted T cells, or T cells were the source of the cDNA or gDNA that made up the material.

How the authors handled the data: Reference gene primer amplification gave nucleated cell count estimates. Clones were sequenced by immunoSEQ multiplex PCR, and TCRdb holds only the in-frame ones, with some missing. The D gene and trimming were derived from the DNA, and the V and J assignments and clone size from that table. The sample has some 100,000 clones, about nine tenths seen once; the top ten hold around 5.1%. Germline V gene sequence: CDR1 WNHNN, CDR2 SYGVQD (reference sequence). After removal of 0 bases from V and 1 base from J, the junction contained 21 bases not matched to a gene. This CDR3 is 22 amino acids long.

The rearrangement uses TRBV10-1 and TRBJ2-3; 8 bases are a match to TRBD2. The source of this sequence is a man aged 45 to 65 with acute or convalescent COVID-19. Sequencing was performed on peripheral blood. CDR3 region: CASSESTNGLAIPRGGTDTQYF. DNA of the CDR3: TGCGCCAGCAGTGAGTCTACAAACGGACTAGCCATCCCGAGGGGGGGCACAGATACGCAGTATTTT.